The 3 T cell receptor beta chains given below trace back to one sample, sequenced in a study of technical replicates of blood from a handful of donors. Libraries were prepared by immunoSEQ multiplex PCR; TCRdb keeps only in-frame clonotypes and omits some of them. The data contain 75,000 to 100,000 clones, around 95% of them seen just once; the ten biggest clones take up 0.2% to 0.3%. The sequencing input was T cells isolated from PBMCs. These receptors were obtained from a human donor in good health.

This clone was found once. The chain has TRBV18 and TRBJ2-5; D may be TRBD2 (6 bases). V lost 5 bases and J lost 5, with 12 bases in between. CDR1 KGHSH and CDR2 LQKENI come from the germline V gene. The CDR3 has 13 residues. CDR3 nucleotides: TGTGCCAGCTCAACGGGAGCCGTGGAGACCCAGTACTTC. It codes for CASSTGAVETQYF.

Here the CDR3 reads CASSPGSANTEAFF. The CDR3, as DNA: TGTGCCAGCAGCCCCGGGTCGGCGAACACTGAAGCTTTCTTT. This chain connects TRBV7-6 to TRBJ1-1; D remains ambiguous. This CDR3 region has 14 residues. With 5 bases removed from V and 1 base from J, the gap between germline ends came to 11 bases. The germline V gene has CDR1 SGHVS and CDR2 FNYEAQ.

The rearrangement joins TRBV5-6 to TRBJ2-3; 10 bases match TRBD2. The CDR3 is 16 amino acids. Trimming took 4 bases from V and 2 from J; bases not matched to a gene: 7. Germline loops: CDR1 SGHDT, CDR2 YYEEEE. This chain's CDR3 is CASSQTSGTLTDTQYF. The CDR3 region has the DNA TGTGCCAGCAGCCAAACTAGCGGGACCCTCACAGATACGCAGTATTTT.